This is a list of T cell receptor beta chains from one sample in a study of T cells in Graves' hyperthyroidism and ophthalmopathy. TCRdb itself ran the multiplex PCR reads through MiXCR, one entry per CDR3 protein. This sample has approximately 870,000 distinct CDR3 sequences, with approximately 40% found just once. Material: blood. These receptor sequences come from a young man with Graves' hyperthyroidism. The CDR3 runs from the conserved cysteine through the conserved F or W. A D gene is named only where the DNA matches it firmly. Some rows mark clone size as missing; the rest say once, few, many or name a class of expanded clone.

CDR3 protein: CSARGGTYNSPLHF
CDR3 DNA: TGCAGTGCTAGGGGGGGCACCTATAATTCACCCCTCCACTTT
D gene: NA
V gene: TRBV20-1
clone size: many
J gene: TRBJ1-6

CDR3 protein: CASSDQGSGYTF
CDR3 DNA: TGTGCCAGCAGCGATCAGGGATCTGGCTACACCTTC
D gene: NA
V gene: TRBV7-3
clone size: few
J gene: TRBJ1-2

CDR3 protein: CASDSGQSNTEAFF
CDR3 DNA: TGTGCCAGCGACTCTGGACAGTCGAACACTGAAGCTTTCTTT
D gene: NA
V gene: TRBV6-6
clone size: NA
J gene: TRBJ1-1

CDR3 protein: CASSFDGTVYEQYF
CDR3 DNA: TGTGCCAGCAGTTTCGACGGGACTGTATACGAGCAGTACTTC
D gene: NA
V gene: TRBV28
clone size: NA
J gene: TRBJ2-7

CDR3 protein: CVSSLLGAGGGELFF
CDR3 DNA: TGTGTCAGCAGCTTGCTGGGGGCTGGGGGCGGGGAGCTGTTTTTT
D gene: NA
V gene: TRBV5-6
clone size: NA
J gene: TRBJ2-2

CDR3 protein: CASSLTGPRGEQYF
CDR3 DNA: TGTGCCAGCAGTTTGACAGGCCCAAGAGGGGAGCAGTACTTC
D gene: NA
V gene: TRBV12-3/TRBV12-4
clone size: NA
J gene: TRBJ2-7

CDR3 protein: CASNPAGGQQETQYF
CDR3 DNA: TGTGCCAGCAACCCAGCGGGAGGGCAGCAAGAGACCCAGTACTTC
D gene: TRBD2
V gene: TRBV6-5
clone size: few
J gene: TRBJ2-5

CDR3 protein: CASSDDRGRPTEAFF
CDR3 DNA: TGTGCCAGCAGTGACGACAGGGGGAGACCCACTGAAGCTTTCTTT
D gene: TRBD1
V gene: TRBV25-1
clone size: NA
J gene: TRBJ1-1

CDR3 protein: CAWISLGTEAFF
CDR3 DNA: TGTGCCTGGATCTCCCTGGGCACTGAAGCTTTCTTT
D gene: NA
V gene: TRBV30
clone size: NA
J gene: TRBJ1-1

CDR3 protein: CSGGHSPDTQYF
CDR3 DNA: TGCAGCGGCGGACATTCCCCAGATACGCAGTATTTT
D gene: NA
V gene: TRBV29-1
clone size: NA
J gene: TRBJ2-3

CDR3 protein: CSVGQGSPLHF
CDR3 DNA: TGCAGCGTTGGACAGGGTTCACCCCTCCACTTT
D gene: TRBD1
V gene: TRBV29-1
clone size: NA
J gene: TRBJ1-6

CDR3 protein: CASSLDPGQLNEKLFF
CDR3 DNA: TGTGCCAGCAGCTTAGATCCGGGACAGTTGAATGAAAAACTGTTTTTT
D gene: TRBD1
V gene: TRBV11-2
clone size: once
J gene: TRBJ1-4

CDR3 protein: CATSISGGSYGYTF
CDR3 DNA: TGTGCCACCAGCATAAGTGGCGGGAGCTATGGCTACACCTTC
D gene: NA
V gene: TRBV15
clone size: NA
J gene: TRBJ1-2

CDR3 protein: CASSVGRDGYAQYF
CDR3 DNA: TGTGCCAGCAGCGTAGGTCGGGACGGGTACGCGCAGTACTTC
D gene: NA
V gene: TRBV9
clone size: NA
J gene: TRBJ2-7

CDR3 protein: CASSLGSGEAFF
CDR3 DNA: TGTGCCAGCAGCTTGGGGTCGGGTGAAGCTTTCTTT
D gene: NA
V gene: TRBV11-2
clone size: NA
J gene: TRBJ1-1

CDR3 protein: CASSASGLSSYEQYF
CDR3 DNA: TGTGCCAGCAGTGCTAGCGGGCTTAGCTCCTACGAGCAGTACTTC
D gene: TRBD2
V gene: TRBV25-1
clone size: NA
J gene: TRBJ2-7

CDR3 protein: CASGGEGQVEETQYF
CDR3 DNA: TGTGCCAGCGGAGGAGAGGGGCAGGTGGAAGAGACCCAGTACTTC
D gene: NA
V gene: TRBV12-3/TRBV12-4
clone size: NA
J gene: TRBJ2-5

CDR3 protein: CASSNLGTYEQYF
CDR3 DNA: TGTGCCAGCAGTAACCTGGGTACCTACGAGCAGTACTTC
D gene: NA
V gene: TRBV12-3/TRBV12-4
clone size: NA
J gene: TRBJ2-7

CDR3 protein: CASSLSFRGAGELFF
CDR3 DNA: TGTGCCAGCAGCTTAAGCTTCCGCGGCGCCGGGGAGCTGTTTTTT
D gene: NA
V gene: TRBV7-2
clone size: NA
J gene: TRBJ2-2

CDR3 protein: CASRKGQNTGELFF
CDR3 DNA: TGTGCCAGCAGAAAAGGCCAAAACACCGGGGAGCTGTTTTTT
D gene: NA
V gene: TRBV13
clone size: NA
J gene: TRBJ2-2